The TCR beta chain under discussion was sequenced for a study of cytomegalovirus exposure and HLA in healthy donors. Study overall: Early released data comprised around 80 million unique TCRs from HLA-typed donors.

The study's findings and limits: The study recorded 164 TCR beta chains that were cytomegalovirus-associated. Using a false discovery rate of 0.05, a later analysis showed that fewer than 20,000 TCR beta sequences were associated with HLA alleles. In vitro data verified a few CMV-associated chains as specific for CMV antigens.

Turning to this clone: Its target is not known.

Trimming pared 8 bases from V and 5 bases from J, leaving 21 bases between. CDR3 length: 15 residues. In germline, CDR1 is SGHTA, CDR2 FQGNSA. PCR primers comprised 60 Vbeta and 13 Jbeta primers. Only in-frame clones appear in the TCRdb table, and some are missing; sequencing was by immunoSEQ multiplex PCR. Counted here are about 120,000 clones, over 60% occurring once; the ten biggest clones make up about 2.6%. Sequencing was carried out using PBMCs. The receptor was isolated from a woman in her thirties or forties in good health and CMV-seropositive. This chain connects TRBV7-2 to TRBJ2-5; perhaps TRBD2 as D (7 bases). The CDR3, as DNA: TGTGCCAGCTACCCGGGGGCGGGGAGGGAGGAGACCCAGTACTTC. As protein: CASYPGAGREETQYF.